One and the same sample provided the 14 T cell receptor beta chains below, sequenced in a study of blood T cells in healthy people across ages. Using a J-beta primer mix together with a sample-barcoded 5' primer, a second PCR was run for roughly 7 to 12 cycles. TCRdb re-called the 5' RACE reads with MiXCR, one entry per CDR3 protein. Among about 780,000 distinct CDR3 sequences listed, roughly 60% were seen once. Sequenced material: blood. Every receptor here comes from a man aged 25-45 years in good health.

V gene TRBV7-9 combines with J gene TRBJ1-2; tentatively, D is TRBD1 (6 bases). Germline-derived CDR1 and CDR2 are SEHNR and FQNEAQ (reference sequence). The V end lost 6 bases, the J end lost 7 bases, and 21 bases lay between the germline ends. The CDR3 contains 15 residues. The DNA for the CDR3 is TGTGCCAGCAGTACGCCCGGGGGGCAGCTCTGTGGCTACACCTTC. Translated, it gives CASSTPGGQLCGYTF. Full variable domain (remainder filled in from reference TRBV7-9 and TRBJ1-2): DTGVSQNPRHKITKRGQNVTFRCDPISEHNRLYWYRQTLGQGPEFLTYFQNEAQLEKSRLLSDRFSAERPKGSFSTLEIQRTEQGDSAMYLCASSTPGGQLCGYTFGSGTRLTVV.

This chain links TRBV6-5 with TRBJ2-7; D is unclear. The DNA end lines up better with TRBJ2-5; the J call may be wrong. The CDR3 runs 15 residues. CDR1 MNHEY and CDR2 SVGAGI come from the germline V gene. The chain's CDR3 is CASSYSMGRSETQYF. The CDR3 nucleotides are TGTGCCAGCAGTTACTCGATGGGCAGGTCTGAGACCCAGTACTTC.

The chain couples TRBV5-1 to TRBJ2-5, with D uncertain. The V and J ends lost 7 bases and 2 bases respectively, with 12 bases between them. The CDR3 has 13 amino acids. The germline V gene encodes CDR1 SGHRS and CDR2 YFSETQ. The CDR3 nucleotides are TGCGCCAGCGGACCGACCGCTCAAGAGACCCAGTACTTC. Translation: CASGPTAQETQYF.

This clonotype was detected a few times. This rearrangement joins TRBV20-1 to TRBJ2-7; 9 bases agree with TRBD1. The CDR3 has 14 residues. The V and J ends lost 3 bases and 3 bases, in that order; junction bases with no gene match: 6. Germline V lookup: CDR1 DFQATT, CDR2 SNEGSKA (reference sequence). The CDR3 DNA follows: TGCAGTGCTAGCCGGGACAGGGATTTCTACGAGCAGTACTTC. Protein sequence: CSASRDRDFYEQYF.

This chain links TRBV9 with TRBJ2-1; no clear D. CDR3 size: 16 residues. The V gene's germline CDR1 is SGDLS and CDR2 YYNGEE. V lost 0 bases to trimming and J lost 9 bases, with 19 bases between them. DNA of the CDR3: TGTGCCAGCAGCGTAGTCTCGTCTAGAGCTCACGGTGAGCAGTTCTTC. Its translation is CASSVVSSRAHGEQFF.

The chain uses TRBV2 and TRBJ2-4; D is perhaps TRBD2 (5 bases). CDR3 size: 15 residues. Looked up from germline, CDR1 is SNHLY and CDR2 is FYNNEI. Trimming cost V 4 bases and J 0 bases, with 10 bases left between them. The CDR3 DNA reads TGTGCCAGCAGTGGGCGAGGGCTAGCCAAAAACATTCAGTACTTC. Amino acid sequence: CASSGRGLAKNIQYF.

The rearrangement links TRBV9 to TRBJ1-1; TRBD1 aligns across 9 bases. The CDR3 covers 16 residues. CDR1 is SGDLS and CDR2 is YYNGEE in the germline V gene. V shed 0 bases and J 4 bases; nucleotides not matched to a gene: 7. The CDR3 loop reads CASSVAGQGLRTEAFF. Here the CDR3 DNA reads TGTGCCAGCAGCGTAGCGGGACAGGGTCTACGCACTGAAGCTTTCTTT.

The CDR3 region is CASSPSSGTQYF. The CDR3, as DNA: TGTGCCAGCAGCCCCAGTTCGGGGACCCAGTACTTC. The chain uses TRBV7-7 and TRBJ2-5; D is uncertain. The germline V gene encodes CDR1 SSHAT and CDR2 FNYEAQ (reference sequence). Trimming left V 5 bases short and J 7 bases short, with 11 bases between. The length of the CDR3 is 12 residues.

This chain uses TRBV6-1 with TRBJ1-2; TRBD1 aligns across 7 bases. The CDR3 runs to 16 residues. Germline V gene sequence: CDR1 MNHNS, CDR2 SASEGT. V shed 2 bases, J shed 1 base, and the junction held 7 bases outside the gene matches. CDR3 sequence: CASSERDSAYNYGYTF. DNA of the CDR3: TGTGCCAGCAGTGAACGGGACAGCGCTTATAACTATGGCTACACCTTC.

This clonotype was observed a handful of times. This sequence joins TRBV20-1 and TRBJ2-3; 8 positions match TRBD1. Germline CDR1 and CDR2: DFQATT and SNEGSKA (reference sequence). The CDR3 has 15 residues. V shed 0 bases, J shed 4 bases, and the junction held 6 bases outside the gene matches. The CDR3 loop reads CSARDPDREADTQYF. For the CDR3, the DNA is TGCAGTGCTAGAGACCCGGACAGGGAGGCAGATACGCAGTATTTT.

The chain joins TRBV5-1 to TRBJ2-1, with 9 positions matching TRBD1. Trimming took 7 bases from V and 7 from J; bases not matched to a gene: 9. Germline assignment: CDR1 SGHRS and CDR2 YFSETQ. The CDR3 has 14 amino acids. CDR3 sequence: CASQTGQGGNEQFF. The CDR3 region has the DNA TGCGCCAGCCAAACGGGACAGGGAGGGAATGAGCAGTTCTTC.

This clonotype has only a few counts. This chain uses TRBV4-1 with TRBJ2-7, with unresolved D. CDR1 is MGHRA, CDR2 YSYEKL, per germline. V was cut by 0 bases and J by 2 bases, with 11 bases left in between. The CDR3 covers 15 residues. The DNA for the CDR3 is TGCGCCAGCAGCCAAGATGGTAAGAATACCTACGAGCAGTACTTC. It yields the protein CASSQDGKNTYEQYF.

The genes are TRBV5-1 and TRBJ2-5, with 11 bases that match TRBD2. The V gene end was trimmed by 0 bases and the J gene end by 1 base; junction bases not matched to a gene: 2. The CDR3 length is 16 residues. Germline loops: CDR1 SGHRS, CDR2 YFSETQ. CDR3 region: CASSLDTSGGQETQYF. CDR3 nucleotide sequence: TGCGCCAGCAGCTTGGATACTAGCGGGGGCCAAGAGACCCAGTACTTC.

This chain joins TRBV7-2 and TRBJ2-3, with D possibly being TRBD2 (6 bases). Germline V gene lookup returns CDR1 SGHTA and CDR2 FQGNSA. The CDR3 length is 15 residues. Trimming removed 1 base from V and 6 bases from J, with 14 bases in between. The DNA for the CDR3 is TGTGCCAGCAGCTTAGTCGGGAGCCCGTGGGATACGCAGTATTTT. Translated, it gives CASSLVGSPWDTQYF.